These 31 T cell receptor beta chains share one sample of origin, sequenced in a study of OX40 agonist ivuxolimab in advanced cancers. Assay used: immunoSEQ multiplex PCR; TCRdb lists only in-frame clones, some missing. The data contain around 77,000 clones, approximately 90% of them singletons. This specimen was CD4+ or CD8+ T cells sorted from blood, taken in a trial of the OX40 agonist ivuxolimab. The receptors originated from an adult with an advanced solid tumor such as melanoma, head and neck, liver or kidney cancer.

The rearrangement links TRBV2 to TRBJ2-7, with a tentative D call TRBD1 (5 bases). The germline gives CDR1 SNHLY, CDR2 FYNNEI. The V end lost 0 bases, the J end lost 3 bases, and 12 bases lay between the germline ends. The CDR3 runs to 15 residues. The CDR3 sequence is CASSEARRAIYEQYF. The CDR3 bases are TGTGCCAGCAGTGAAGCACGCAGGGCTATCTACGAGCAGTACTTC.

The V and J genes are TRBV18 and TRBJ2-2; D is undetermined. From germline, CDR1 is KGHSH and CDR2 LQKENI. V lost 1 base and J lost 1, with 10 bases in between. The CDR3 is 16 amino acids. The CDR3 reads CASSPLAVGNTGELFF. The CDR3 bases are TGTGCCAGCTCACCACTCGCGGTCGGGAACACCGGGGAGCTGTTTTTT.

The CDR3, as DNA: TGTGCCAGCAGTTTATGGGGGGGGACTAATGAAAAACTGTTTTTT. This translates into CASSLWGGTNEKLFF. J is TRBJ1-4 and V is TRBV28; the D gene is possibly TRBD1 (5 bases). V lost 0 bases and J lost 2, with 7 bases in between. Germline loops: CDR1 MDHEN, CDR2 SYDVKM. CDR3 length equals 15 residues.

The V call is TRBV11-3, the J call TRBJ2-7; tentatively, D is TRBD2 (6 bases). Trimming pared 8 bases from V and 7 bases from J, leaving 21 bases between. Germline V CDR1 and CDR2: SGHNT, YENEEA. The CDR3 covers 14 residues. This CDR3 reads CASELGGTDWEQYF. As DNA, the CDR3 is TGTGCCAGCGAATTAGGCGGGACGGACTGGGAGCAGTACTTC. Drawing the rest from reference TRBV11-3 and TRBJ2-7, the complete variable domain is EAGVVQSPRYKIIEKKQPVAFWCNPISGHNTLYWYLQNLGQGPELLIRYENEEAVDDSQLPKDRFSAERLKGVDSTLKIQPAELGDSAVYLCASELGGTDWEQYFGPGTRLTVT.

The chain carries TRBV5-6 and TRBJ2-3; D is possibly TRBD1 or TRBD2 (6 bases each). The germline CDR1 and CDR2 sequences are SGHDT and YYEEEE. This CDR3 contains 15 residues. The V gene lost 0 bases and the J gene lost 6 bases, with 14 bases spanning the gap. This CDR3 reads CASSLGGWGADTQYF. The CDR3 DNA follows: TGTGCCAGCAGCTTGGGCGGGTGGGGGGCTGATACGCAGTATTTT.

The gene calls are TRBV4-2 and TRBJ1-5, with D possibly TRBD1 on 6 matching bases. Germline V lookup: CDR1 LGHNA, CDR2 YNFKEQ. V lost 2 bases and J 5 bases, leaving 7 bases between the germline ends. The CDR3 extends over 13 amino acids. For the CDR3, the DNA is TGTGCCAGCAGCCAAACAGGGTATCAGCCCCAGCATTTT. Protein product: CASSQTGYQPQHF.

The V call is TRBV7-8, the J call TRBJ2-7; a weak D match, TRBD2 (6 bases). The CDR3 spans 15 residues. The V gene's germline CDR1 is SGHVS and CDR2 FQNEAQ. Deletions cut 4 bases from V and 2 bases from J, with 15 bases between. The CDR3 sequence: CASSSRAPGAYEQYF. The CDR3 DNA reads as TGTGCCAGCAGCTCTAGAGCACCGGGAGCCTACGAGCAGTACTTC.

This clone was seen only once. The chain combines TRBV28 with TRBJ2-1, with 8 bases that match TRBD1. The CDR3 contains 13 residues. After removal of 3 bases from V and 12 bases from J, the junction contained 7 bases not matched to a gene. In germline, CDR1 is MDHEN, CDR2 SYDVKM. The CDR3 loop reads CASSLLDRGGQFF. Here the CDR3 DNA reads TGTGCCAGCAGTTTGCTTGACAGGGGAGGGCAGTTCTTC.

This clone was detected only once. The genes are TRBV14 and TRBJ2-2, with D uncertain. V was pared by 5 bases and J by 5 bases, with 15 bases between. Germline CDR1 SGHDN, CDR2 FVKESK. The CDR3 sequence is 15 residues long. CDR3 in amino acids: CASSLAGVKTGELFF. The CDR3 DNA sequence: TGTGCCAGCAGCTTAGCCGGAGTCAAGACCGGGGAGCTGTTTTTT.

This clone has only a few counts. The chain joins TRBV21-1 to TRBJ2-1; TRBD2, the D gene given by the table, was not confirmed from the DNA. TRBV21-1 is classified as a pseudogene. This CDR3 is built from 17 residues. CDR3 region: CASRDWGGLAVYNEQFF. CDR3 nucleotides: TGTGCCAGCCGCGACTGGGGAGGACTAGCGGTCTACAATGAGCAGTTCTTC.

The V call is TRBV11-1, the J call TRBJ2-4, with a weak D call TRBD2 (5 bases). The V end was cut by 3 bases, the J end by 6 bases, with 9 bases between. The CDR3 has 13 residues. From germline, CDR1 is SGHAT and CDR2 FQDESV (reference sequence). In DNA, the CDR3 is TGTGCCAGCAGCTTTCCCGGGGTAAACATTCAGTACTTC. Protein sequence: CASSFPGVNIQYF.

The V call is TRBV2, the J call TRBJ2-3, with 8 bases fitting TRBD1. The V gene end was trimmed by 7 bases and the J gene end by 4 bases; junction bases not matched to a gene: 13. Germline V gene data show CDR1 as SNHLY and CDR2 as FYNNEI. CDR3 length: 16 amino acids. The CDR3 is CASTRRAGGEADTQYF. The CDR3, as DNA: TGTGCCAGCACTAGAAGGGCAGGGGGCGAGGCAGATACGCAGTATTTT.

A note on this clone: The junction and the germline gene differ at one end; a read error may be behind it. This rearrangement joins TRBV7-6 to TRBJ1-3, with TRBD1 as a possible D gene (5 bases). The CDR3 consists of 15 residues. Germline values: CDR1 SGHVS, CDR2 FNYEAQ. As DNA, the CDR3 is TGTGCCAGCAGCGTAGCTGGGGCCAACGGAAACACCATATATTTT. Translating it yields CASSVAGANGNTIYF.

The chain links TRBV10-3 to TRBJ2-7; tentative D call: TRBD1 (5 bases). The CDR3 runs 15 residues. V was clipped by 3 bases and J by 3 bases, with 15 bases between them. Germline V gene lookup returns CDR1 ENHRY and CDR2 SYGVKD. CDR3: CAISDANRKVYEQYF. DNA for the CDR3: TGTGCCATCAGTGACGCCAACAGGAAAGTCTACGAGCAGTACTTC.

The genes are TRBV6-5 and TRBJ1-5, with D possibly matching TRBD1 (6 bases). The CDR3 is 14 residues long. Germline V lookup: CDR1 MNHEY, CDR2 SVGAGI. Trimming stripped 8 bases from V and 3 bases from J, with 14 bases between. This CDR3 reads CASGAGQSNQPQHF. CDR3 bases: TGTGCCAGCGGCGCAGGACAGTCCAATCAGCCCCAGCATTTT.

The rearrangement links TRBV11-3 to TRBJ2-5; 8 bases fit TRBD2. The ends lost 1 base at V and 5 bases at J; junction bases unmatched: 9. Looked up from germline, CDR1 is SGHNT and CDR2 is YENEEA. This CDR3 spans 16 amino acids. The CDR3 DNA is TGTGCCAGCAGCTTAGTTACGGGAGGGTCTACGGAGACCCAGTACTTC. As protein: CASSLVTGGSTETQYF.

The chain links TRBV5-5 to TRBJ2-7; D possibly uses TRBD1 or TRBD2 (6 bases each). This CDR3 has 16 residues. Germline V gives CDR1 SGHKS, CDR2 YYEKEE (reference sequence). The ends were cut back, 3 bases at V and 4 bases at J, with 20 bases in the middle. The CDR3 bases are TGTGCCAGCAGCTCCCAACACCAAGGGGGGACGTACGAGCAGTACTTC. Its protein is CASSSQHQGGTYEQYF.

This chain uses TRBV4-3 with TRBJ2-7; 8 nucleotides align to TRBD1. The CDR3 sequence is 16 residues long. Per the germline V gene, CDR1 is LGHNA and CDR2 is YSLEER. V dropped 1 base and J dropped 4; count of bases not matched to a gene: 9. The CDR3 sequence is CASSQGSGTGRYEQYF. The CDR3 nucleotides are TGCGCCAGCAGCCAAGGATCCGGGACAGGTAGATACGAGCAGTACTTC.

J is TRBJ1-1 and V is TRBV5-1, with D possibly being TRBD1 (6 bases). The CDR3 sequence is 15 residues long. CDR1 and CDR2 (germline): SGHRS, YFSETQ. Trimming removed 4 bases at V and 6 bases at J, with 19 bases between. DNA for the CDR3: TGCGCCAGCAGCGGAGGAAGGGGGAGGGCGGCTGAAGCTTTCTTT. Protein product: CASSGGRGRAAEAFF.

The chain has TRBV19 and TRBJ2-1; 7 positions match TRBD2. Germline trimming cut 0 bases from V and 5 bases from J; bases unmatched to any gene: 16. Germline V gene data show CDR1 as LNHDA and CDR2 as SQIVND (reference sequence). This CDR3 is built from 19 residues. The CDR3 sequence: CASSIERRWRGSVDNEQFF. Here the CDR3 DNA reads TGTGCCAGTAGTATAGAGAGGAGATGGCGCGGGAGTGTCGACAATGAGCAGTTCTTC.

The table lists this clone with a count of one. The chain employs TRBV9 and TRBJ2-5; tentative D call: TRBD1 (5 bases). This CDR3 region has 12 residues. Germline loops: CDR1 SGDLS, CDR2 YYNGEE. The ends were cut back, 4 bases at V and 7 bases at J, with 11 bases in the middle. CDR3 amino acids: CASSPPQGTQYF. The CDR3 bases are TGTGCCAGCAGCCCCCCCCAGGGGACCCAGTACTTC.

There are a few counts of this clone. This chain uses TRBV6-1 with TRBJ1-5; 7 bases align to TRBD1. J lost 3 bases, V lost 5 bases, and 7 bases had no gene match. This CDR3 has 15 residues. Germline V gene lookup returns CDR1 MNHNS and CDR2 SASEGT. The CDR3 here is CASSPVGQINQPQHF. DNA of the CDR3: TGTGCCAGCAGTCCAGTGGGACAGATCAATCAGCCCCAGCATTTT.

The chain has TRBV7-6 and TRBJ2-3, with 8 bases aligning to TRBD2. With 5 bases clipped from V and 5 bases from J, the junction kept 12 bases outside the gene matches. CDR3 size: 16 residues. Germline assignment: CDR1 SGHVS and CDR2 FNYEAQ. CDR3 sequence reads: CASSPRGSGIIDTQYF. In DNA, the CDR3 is TGTGCCAGCAGCCCCCGGGGTAGCGGGATTATAGATACGCAGTATTTT.

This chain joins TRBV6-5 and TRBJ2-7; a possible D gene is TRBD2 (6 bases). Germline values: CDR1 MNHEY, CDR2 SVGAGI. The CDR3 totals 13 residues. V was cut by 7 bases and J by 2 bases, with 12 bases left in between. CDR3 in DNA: TGTGCCAGCACCCCGCCGGGAGCCTACGAGCAGTACTTC. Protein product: CASTPPGAYEQYF.

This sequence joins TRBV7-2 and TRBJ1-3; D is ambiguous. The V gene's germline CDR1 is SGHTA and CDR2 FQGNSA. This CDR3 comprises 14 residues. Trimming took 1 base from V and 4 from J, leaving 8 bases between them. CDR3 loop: CASSLESRGNTIYF. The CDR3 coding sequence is TGTGCCAGCAGCTTAGAATCTAGAGGAAACACCATATATTTT.

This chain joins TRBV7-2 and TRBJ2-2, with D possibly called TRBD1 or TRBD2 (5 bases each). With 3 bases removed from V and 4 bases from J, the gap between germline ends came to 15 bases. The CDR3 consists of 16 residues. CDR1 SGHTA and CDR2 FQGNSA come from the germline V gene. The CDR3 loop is CASSLWAGSSTGELFF. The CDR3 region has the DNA TGTGCCAGCAGCTTGTGGGCAGGGAGTAGCACCGGGGAGCTGTTTTTT.

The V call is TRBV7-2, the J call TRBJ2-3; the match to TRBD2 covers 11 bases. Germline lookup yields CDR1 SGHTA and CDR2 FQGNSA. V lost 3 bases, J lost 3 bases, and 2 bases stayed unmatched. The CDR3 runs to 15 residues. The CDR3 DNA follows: TGTGCCAGCAGCTTCCCTAGCGGGAGGACAGATACGCAGTATTTT. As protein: CASSFPSGRTDTQYF.

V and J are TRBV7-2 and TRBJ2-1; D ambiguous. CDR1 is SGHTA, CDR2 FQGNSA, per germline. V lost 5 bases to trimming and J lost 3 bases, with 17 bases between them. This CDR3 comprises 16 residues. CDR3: CASSLLGDVRYNEQFF. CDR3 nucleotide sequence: TGTGCCAGCAGCCTCCTTGGAGACGTGCGCTACAATGAGCAGTTCTTC.

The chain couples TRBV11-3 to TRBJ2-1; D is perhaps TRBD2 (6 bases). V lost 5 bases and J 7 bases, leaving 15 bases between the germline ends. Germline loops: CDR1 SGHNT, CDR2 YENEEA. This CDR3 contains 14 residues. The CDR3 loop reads CASSRTGSVNEQFF. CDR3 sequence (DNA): TGTGCCAGCAGCCGAACCGGGAGTGTAAATGAGCAGTTCTTC.

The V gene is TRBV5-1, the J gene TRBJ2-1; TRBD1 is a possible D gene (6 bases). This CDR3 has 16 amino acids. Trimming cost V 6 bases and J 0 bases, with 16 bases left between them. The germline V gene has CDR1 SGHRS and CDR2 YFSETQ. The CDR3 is CASMPQGASSYNEQFF. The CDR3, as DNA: TGCGCCAGCATGCCACAGGGAGCGAGCTCCTACAATGAGCAGTTCTTC.

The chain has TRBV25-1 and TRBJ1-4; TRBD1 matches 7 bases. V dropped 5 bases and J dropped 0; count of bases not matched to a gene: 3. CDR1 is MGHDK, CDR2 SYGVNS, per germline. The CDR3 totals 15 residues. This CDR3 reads CASSQGTATNEKLFF. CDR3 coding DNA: TGTGCCAGCAGTCAAGGGACAGCAACTAATGAAAAACTGTTTTTT.